The source of this T cell receptor beta chain is a study of beta chain features in type 1 diabetes. cDNA synthesis used the whole RNA isolate, giving expressed TCRB sequences. TCRdb keeps only in-frame clones here, not all; method: immunoSEQ multiplex PCR. The data hold hundreds of thousands of clones, with over 10% observed a single time. In this sample, this clone turned up a few times. V gave up 2 bases and J gave up 0 bases, with 13 bases separating them. The CDR3 consists of 16 residues. Per the germline V gene, CDR1 is GTSNPN and CDR2 is SVGIG (reference sequence). The rearrangement links TRBV30 to TRBJ1-4; the D is unclear. This sequence was found in a woman aged 18-35 years in good health. The sequenced material came from naive CD4+ T cells from blood. Here the CDR3 reads CAWSIRAAATNEKLFF. The CDR3 DNA is TGTGCCTGGAGTATTCGGGCAGCTGCAACTAATGAAAAACTGTTTTTT.